What follows are 29 T cell receptor beta chains derived from one specimen sequenced in a study of shared clonotypes between healthy human individuals. The naive CD8 population came from CD45RO-negative cells selected for CCR7, without terminally differentiated effector memory CD45RA+ cells. Here immunoSEQ multiplex PCR was the method, and the copy in TCRdb shows in-frame clones only, minus some. The data contain about 2.1 million clones, about 93% of them singletons. Source material: naive CD8+ T cells from PBMCs. These receptors came from a man aged 18 to 30 in good health. Some clones in this sample may be carry-over from other donors' samples.

This clone appeared a few times. CDR3 in DNA: TGTGCCAGAAAAGGGTTGGGCTATGGCTACACCTTC. Translating it yields CARKGLGYGYTF. V usage is TRBV19 and J usage is TRBJ1-2; D not certain. Germline V gene lookup returns CDR1 LNHDA and CDR2 SQIVND (reference sequence). V dropped 9 bases and J dropped 4 bases, with 12 bases sitting between them. The CDR3 extends over 12 amino acids.

This chain joins TRBV27 and TRBJ2-1; 10 bases line up with TRBD2. CDR1 and CDR2 (germline): MNHEY, SMNVEV (reference sequence). The trim removed 4 bases at V and 9 bases at J, leaving 12 bases unmatched. This CDR3 is 16 amino acids long. The CDR3 spells CASSSPGTSALGEQFF. The CDR3 coding sequence is TGTGCCAGCAGTTCCCCCGGGACTAGCGCCCTCGGTGAGCAGTTCTTC.

The chain carries TRBV10-2 and TRBJ2-1; D possibly corresponds to TRBD1 (6 bases). Per germline, CDR1 WSHSY and CDR2 SAAADI. Trimming removed 6 bases at V and 6 bases at J, with 9 bases between. The CDR3 is 12 amino acids. The DNA of the CDR3 is TGCGCCAGCAGCACAGGGTCCAATGAGCAGTTCTTC. It specifies CASSTGSNEQFF.

The chain couples TRBV11-2 to TRBJ1-5; 7 bases are a match to TRBD1. The CDR3 contains 15 residues. Per the germline V gene, CDR1 is SGHAT and CDR2 is FQNNGV. V lost 5 bases to trimming and J lost 3 bases; unmatched junction nucleotides: 7. The CDR3 coding sequence is TGTGCCAGCAGCCCGAAGACAGGGCCCAATCAGCCCCAGCATTTT. This sequence encodes CASSPKTGPNQPQHF.

This clone showed up just a few times. The chain is built from TRBV10-3 and TRBJ1-1, with a weak D call TRBD1 (6 bases). V gave up 6 bases and J gave up 1 base, with 12 bases separating them. This CDR3 region has 14 residues. The germline CDR1 and CDR2 sequences are ENHRY and SYGVKD. The CDR3 DNA sequence: TGTGCCATCAGGGAGACAGGTTGGAACACTGAAGCTTTCTTT. It yields the protein CAIRETGWNTEAFF.

The J gene is TRBJ2-7, the V gene TRBV5-1; tentatively, D is TRBD2 (6 bases). Germline V CDR1 and CDR2: SGHRS, YFSETQ. Trimming shortened V by 2 bases and J by 3 bases, and 15 bases separated the two germline ends. This CDR3 comprises 15 residues. In nucleotides, the CDR3 is TGCGCCAGCAGCTTTTGGCCTAGCGAACACTACGAGCAGTACTTC. As protein: CASSFWPSEHYEQYF.

This sequence joins TRBV6-5 and TRBJ1-5, with unresolved D. Trimming cost V 2 bases and J 4 bases, with 6 bases left between them. The CDR3 contains 13 residues. Germline V lookup: CDR1 MNHEY, CDR2 SVGAGI. CDR3 loop: CASSYGENQPQHF. The CDR3 bases are TGTGCCAGCAGTTACGGGGAAAATCAGCCCCAGCATTTT.

The J gene is TRBJ2-7, the V gene TRBV28; D might be TRBD1 (5 bases). The V gene lost 4 bases and the J gene lost 0 bases, with 7 bases spanning the gap. Germline V gene sequence: CDR1 MDHEN, CDR2 SYDVKM. The CDR3 loop spans 13 amino acids. The CDR3 spells CASSYRYSYEQYF. Written as DNA, the CDR3 is TGTGCCAGCAGTTACAGGTACTCCTACGAGCAGTACTTC.

V gene TRBV7-8 combines with J gene TRBJ2-7; D gene uncertain. CDR3 size: 12 residues. Looked up from germline, CDR1 is SGHVS and CDR2 is FQNEAQ. Trimming took 1 base from V and 5 from J, leaving 6 bases between them. The CDR3 bases are TGTGCCAGCAGCTTAGTTAGGCACGAGCAGTACTTC. Its protein is CASSLVRHEQYF.

As to this clone: Other DNA sequences within the sample encode an identical CDR3. This sequence joins TRBV27 and TRBJ2-7; no definite D call. Germline lookup yields CDR1 MNHEY and CDR2 SMNVEV (reference sequence). This CDR3 region has 13 residues. V lost 0 bases, J lost 3 bases, and 6 bases lay in between. The CDR3 bases are TGTGCCAGCAGTTTATCCGGGTTCTACGAGCAGTACTTC. Encoded protein: CASSLSGFYEQYF.

The chain employs TRBV11-2 and TRBJ2-3; D is uncertain. Between the trimmed V and J ends, which lost 3 bases and 5 bases, there was a span of 9 bases. Germline lookup yields CDR1 SGHAT and CDR2 FQNNGV. The CDR3 totals 13 residues. The CDR3 sequence: CASSLELKDTQYF. The CDR3 bases are TGTGCCAGCAGCTTGGAGCTTAAAGATACGCAGTATTTT.

The genes are TRBV30 and TRBJ1-2; TRBD1 might be the D (5 bases). The CDR3 has 16 amino acids. Looked up from germline, CDR1 is GTSNPN and CDR2 is SVGIG (reference sequence). V was pared by 5 bases and J by 4 bases, with 23 bases between. CDR3 bases: TGTGCCTGGGATGGGGGGGAGCCTAAAAGGGCCTATGGCTACACCTTC. It translates to CAWDGGEPKRAYGYTF.

Only one count was recorded for this clone. The J gene is TRBJ1-5, the V gene TRBV7-2; D is unresolved. The length of the CDR3 is 13 residues. Trimming pared 8 bases from V and 0 bases from J, leaving 8 bases between. The germline gives CDR1 SGHTA, CDR2 FQGNSA. The CDR3 region is CASQKYSNQPQHF. CDR3 sequence (DNA): TGTGCCAGCCAGAAATATAGCAATCAGCCCCAGCATTTT. Variable domain in full (rest from reference TRBV7-2 and TRBJ1-5): GAGVSQSPSNKVTEKGKDVELRCDPISGHTALYWYRQSLGQGLEFLIYFQGNSAPDKSGLPSDRFSAERTGGSVSTLTIQRTQQEDSAVYLCASQKYSNQPQHFGDGTRLSIL.

The chain combines TRBV27 with TRBJ2-5; TRBD1 matches at 9 bases. Trimming took 6 bases from V and 6 from J; bases not matched to a gene: 11. CDR3 length: 15 amino acids. CDR1 is MNHEY and CDR2 is SMNVEV in the germline V gene (reference sequence). CDR3 sequence reads: CASRETRDRVKTQYF. CDR3 bases: TGTGCCAGCAGGGAAACCCGGGACAGGGTGAAGACCCAGTACTTC.

This rearrangement joins TRBV4-3 to TRBJ2-3, with D perhaps matching TRBD1 or TRBD2 (5 bases each). Trimming stripped 1 base from V and 2 bases from J, with 10 bases between. The CDR3 extends over 15 amino acids. Germline V gene lookup returns CDR1 LGHNA and CDR2 YSLEER. The CDR3 nucleotides are TGCGCCAGCAGCCAAGGGGGCGGGCTCACAGATACGCAGTATTTT. Translation gives CASSQGGGLTDTQYF.

This clone has a single count. The chain recombines TRBV28 with TRBJ2-7, with 12 bases fitting TRBD1. The CDR3 totals 14 residues. Germline V gene lookup returns CDR1 MDHEN and CDR2 SYDVKM. J lost 6 bases, V lost 5 bases, and 5 bases had no gene match. The CDR3 DNA reads TGTGCCAGCAGTCAACCGGGACAGGGGGCCGAGCAGTACTTC. This codes for CASSQPGQGAEQYF.

The V gene is TRBV4-2, the J gene TRBJ2-7, with D possibly being TRBD1 or TRBD2 (5 bases each). The CDR3 loop spans 19 amino acids. Looked up from germline, CDR1 is LGHNA and CDR2 is YNFKEQ. The V end lost 0 bases, the J end lost 0 bases, and 21 bases lay between the germline ends. CDR3 in DNA: TGTGCCAGCAGCCAAGAACATGGGACGATCCCTAGGAGCTCCTACGAGCAGTACTTC. Translation gives CASSQEHGTIPRSSYEQYF.

This clone showed up just once. The genes are TRBV19 and TRBJ2-3, with 9 bases identical to TRBD1. Germline V gives CDR1 LNHDA, CDR2 SQIVND (reference sequence). The CDR3 totals 15 residues. V dropped 3 bases and J dropped 3; count of bases not matched to a gene: 4. The CDR3 loop reads CASSINRGQTDTQYF. Written as DNA, the CDR3 is TGTGCCAGTAGTATTAACAGGGGGCAGACAGATACGCAGTATTTT.

The chain employs TRBV9 and TRBJ2-2; a possible D gene is TRBD1 (7 bases). Germline CDR1 is SGDLS and CDR2 is YYNGEE. V lost 4 bases and J 8 bases, leaving 15 bases between the germline ends. The CDR3 spans 14 residues. The CDR3 here is CASSTRQGGGELFF. The CDR3 DNA reads TGTGCCAGCAGCACCCGACAGGGAGGAGGGGAGCTGTTTTTT.

The gene calls are TRBV28 and TRBJ2-3; 7 nucleotides align to TRBD1. V lost 6 bases, J lost 2 bases, and 11 bases stayed unmatched. In germline, CDR1 is MDHEN, CDR2 SYDVKM. The CDR3 covers 16 residues. CDR3 nucleotides: TGTGCCAGCAGGGATGATGGGACAGTTTTCACAGATACGCAGTATTTT. Its translation is CASRDDGTVFTDTQYF.

The rearrangement uses TRBV7-9 and TRBJ1-1; no firm D call. The CDR3 consists of 16 residues. V lost 5 bases to trimming and J lost 0 bases, with 16 bases between them. CDR1 and CDR2 from the germline V gene are SEHNR and FQNEAQ (reference sequence). In DNA form, the CDR3 reads TGTGCCAGCAGCCCGATGAATGGCCCCATGAACACTGAAGCTTTCTTT. This sequence encodes CASSPMNGPMNTEAFF.

In this sample, this clone turned up once. The chain employs TRBV27 and TRBJ2-7, with 7 bases fitting TRBD1. The CDR3 has 15 amino acids. The V and J ends lost 2 bases and 5 bases, in that order; junction bases with no gene match: 9. Germline-derived CDR1 and CDR2 are MNHEY and SMNVEV (reference sequence). DNA of the CDR3: TGTGCCAGCAGTTTAAGACAGGGCTTCCCCCACGAGCAGTACTTC. Protein product: CASSLRQGFPHEQYF.

The chain combines TRBV27 with TRBJ1-2; D gene ambiguous. Trimming removed 2 bases at V and 3 bases at J, with 7 bases between. The germline V gene has CDR1 MNHEY and CDR2 SMNVEV (reference sequence). This CDR3 comprises 13 residues. CDR3 DNA: TGTGCCAGCAGTTTACACGGCGACTATGGCTACACCTTC. Its protein is CASSLHGDYGYTF.

The chain couples TRBV19 to TRBJ1-1; D gene uncertain. V was cut by 5 bases and J by 6 bases, with 10 bases left in between. From germline, CDR1 is LNHDA and CDR2 SQIVND (reference sequence). CDR3 length equals 12 residues. CDR3 loop: CASSGSGSEAFF. For the CDR3, the DNA is TGTGCCAGTAGTGGTTCTGGGTCTGAAGCTTTCTTT.

The V gene is TRBV19, the J gene TRBJ1-5, with 9 bases fitting TRBD1. J lost 7 bases, V lost 3 bases, and 10 bases had no gene match. The CDR3 is 16 residues long. Germline CDR1 and CDR2: LNHDA and SQIVND (reference sequence). CDR3 amino acids: CASSMGGQGKGQPQHF. The CDR3 DNA is TGTGCCAGTAGTATGGGAGGACAGGGGAAGGGACAGCCCCAGCATTTT.

The V call is TRBV11-2, the J call TRBJ2-1; 12 positions match TRBD1. The V gene end was trimmed by 5 bases and the J gene end by 7 bases; junction bases not matched to a gene: 6. The CDR3 totals 15 residues. The germline V gene encodes CDR1 SGHAT and CDR2 FQNNGV. This CDR3 reads CASSDRDRGQNEQFF. Here the CDR3 DNA reads TGTGCCAGCAGCGACCGGGACAGGGGGCAGAATGAGCAGTTCTTC.

This chain connects TRBV20-1 to TRBJ1-1; no definite D call. In germline, CDR1 is DFQATT, CDR2 SNEGSKA (reference sequence). CDR3 length equals 11 residues. This CDR3 reads CSVPVGTEAFF. CDR3 nucleotides: TGCAGCGTTCCCGTGGGTACTGAAGCTTTCTTT.

The chain joins TRBV4-1 to TRBJ2-3, with TRBD1 as a possible D gene (5 bases). CDR1 is MGHRA and CDR2 is YSYEKL in the germline V gene. This CDR3 contains 17 residues. V was cut by 0 bases and J by 2 bases, with 15 bases left in between. The DNA of the CDR3 is TGCGCCAGCAGCCAAGATGAGGCAGGGAAGTACACAGATACGCAGTATTTT. Translation: CASSQDEAGKYTDTQYF.

The chain couples TRBV6-5 to TRBJ1-1, with D possibly being TRBD1 (6 bases). This CDR3 has 15 amino acids. Deletions cut 10 bases from V and 0 bases from J, with 18 bases between. Germline V gives CDR1 MNHEY, CDR2 SVGAGI. CDR3 loop: CATKADSTLNTEAFF. DNA of the CDR3: TGTGCCACCAAGGCGGACAGTACTTTGAACACTGAAGCTTTCTTT.